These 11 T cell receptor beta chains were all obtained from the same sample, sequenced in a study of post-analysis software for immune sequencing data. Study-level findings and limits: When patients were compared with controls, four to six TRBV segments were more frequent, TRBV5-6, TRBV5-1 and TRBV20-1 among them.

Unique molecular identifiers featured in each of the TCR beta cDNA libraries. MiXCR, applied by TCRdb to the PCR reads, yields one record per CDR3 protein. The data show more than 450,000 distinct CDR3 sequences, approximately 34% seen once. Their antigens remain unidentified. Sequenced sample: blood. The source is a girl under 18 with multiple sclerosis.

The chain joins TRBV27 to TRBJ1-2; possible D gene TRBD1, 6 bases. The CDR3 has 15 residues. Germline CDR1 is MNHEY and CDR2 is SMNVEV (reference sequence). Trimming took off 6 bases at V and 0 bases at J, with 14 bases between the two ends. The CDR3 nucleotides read TGTGCCAGCAGGCTAGGCGGACAGCCTAACTATGGCTACACCTTC. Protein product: CASRLGGQPNYGYTF.

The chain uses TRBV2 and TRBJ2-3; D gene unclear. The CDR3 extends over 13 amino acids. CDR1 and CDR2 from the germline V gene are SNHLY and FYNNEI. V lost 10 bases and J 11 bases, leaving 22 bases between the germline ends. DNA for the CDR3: TGTGCCACTACGAATTCCCACAGTTTGGGGCAGTATTTT. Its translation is CATTNSHSLGQYF.

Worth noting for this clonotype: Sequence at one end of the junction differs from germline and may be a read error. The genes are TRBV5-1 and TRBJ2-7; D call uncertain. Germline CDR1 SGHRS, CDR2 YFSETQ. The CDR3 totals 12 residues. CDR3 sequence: CASSFWSYAQYF. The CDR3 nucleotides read TGCGCCAGCAGCTTCTGGTCCTACGCGCAGTACTTC.

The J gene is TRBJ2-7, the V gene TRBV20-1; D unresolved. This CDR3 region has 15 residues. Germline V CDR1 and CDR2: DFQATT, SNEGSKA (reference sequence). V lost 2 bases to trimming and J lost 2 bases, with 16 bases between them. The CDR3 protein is CSARHPSTRTYEQYF. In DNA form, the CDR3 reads TGCAGTGCTAGACACCCTTCGACACGAACCTACGAGCAGTACTTC.

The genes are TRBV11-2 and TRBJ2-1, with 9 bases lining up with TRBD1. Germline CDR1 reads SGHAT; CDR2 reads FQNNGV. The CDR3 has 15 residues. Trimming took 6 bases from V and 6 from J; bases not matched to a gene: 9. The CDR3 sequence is CASRFTGGMVNEQFF. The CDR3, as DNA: TGTGCCAGCAGATTTACAGGGGGCATGGTCAATGAGCAGTTCTTC.

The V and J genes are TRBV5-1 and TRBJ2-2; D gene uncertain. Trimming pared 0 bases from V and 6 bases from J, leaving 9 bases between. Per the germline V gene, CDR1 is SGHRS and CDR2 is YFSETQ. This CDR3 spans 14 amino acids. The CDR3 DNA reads TGCGCCAGCAGCTTGGTTCGGTTGGCCGGGGAGCTGTTTTTT. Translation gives CASSLVRLAGELFF.

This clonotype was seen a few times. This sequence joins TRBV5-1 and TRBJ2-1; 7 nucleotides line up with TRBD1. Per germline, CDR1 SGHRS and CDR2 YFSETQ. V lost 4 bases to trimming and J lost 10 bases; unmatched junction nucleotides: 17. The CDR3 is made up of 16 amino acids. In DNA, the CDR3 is TGCGCCAGCAGCCCTACCGGGACAGACTACCTACGGGAGCAGTTCTTC. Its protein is CASSPTGTDYLREQFF.

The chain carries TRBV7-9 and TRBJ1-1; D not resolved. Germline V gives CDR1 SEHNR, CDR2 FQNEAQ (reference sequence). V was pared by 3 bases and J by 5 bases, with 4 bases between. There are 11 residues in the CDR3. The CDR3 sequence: CASSFSTEAFF. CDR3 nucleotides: TGTGCCAGCAGCTTTAGTACTGAAGCTTTCTTT.

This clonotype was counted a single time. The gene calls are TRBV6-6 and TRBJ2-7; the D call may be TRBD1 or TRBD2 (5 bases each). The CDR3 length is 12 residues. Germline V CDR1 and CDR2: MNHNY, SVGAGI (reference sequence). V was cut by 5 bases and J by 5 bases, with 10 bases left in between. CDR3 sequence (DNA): TGTGCCAGCAGTGTACTGGGACACGAGCAGTACTTC. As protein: CASSVLGHEQYF.

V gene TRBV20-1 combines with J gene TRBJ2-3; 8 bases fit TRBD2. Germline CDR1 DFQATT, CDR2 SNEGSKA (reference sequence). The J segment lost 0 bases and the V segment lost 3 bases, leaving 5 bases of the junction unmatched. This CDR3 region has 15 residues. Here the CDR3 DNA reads TGCAGTGCTAGCCTGGGACTAGTCAGCACAGATACGCAGTATTTT. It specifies CSASLGLVSTDTQYF.

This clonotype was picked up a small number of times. The CDR3, as DNA: TGCGCCAGCAGCCAAGATGTCCAGCGGGGGGGCACAGATACGCAGTATTTT. This encodes CASSQDVQRGGTDTQYF. J is TRBJ2-3 and V is TRBV4-1; TRBD2 agrees at 9 bases. Germline-derived CDR1 and CDR2 are MGHRA and YSYEKL. J gave up 1 base and V 0 bases, and 5 bases lay outside the gene matches. This CDR3 region has 17 residues.